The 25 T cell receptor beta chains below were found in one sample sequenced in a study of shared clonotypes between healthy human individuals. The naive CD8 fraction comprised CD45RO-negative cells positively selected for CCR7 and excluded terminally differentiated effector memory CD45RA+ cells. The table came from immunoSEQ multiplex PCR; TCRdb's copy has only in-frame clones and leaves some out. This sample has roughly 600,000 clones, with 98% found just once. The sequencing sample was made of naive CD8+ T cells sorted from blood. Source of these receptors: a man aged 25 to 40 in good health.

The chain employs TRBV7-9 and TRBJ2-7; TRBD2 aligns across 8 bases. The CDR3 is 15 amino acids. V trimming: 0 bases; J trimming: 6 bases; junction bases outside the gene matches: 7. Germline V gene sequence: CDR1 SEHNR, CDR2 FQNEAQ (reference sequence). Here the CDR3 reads CASSLAGAGVLEQYF. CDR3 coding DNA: TGTGCCAGCAGCTTAGCCGGAGCGGGAGTGCTCGAGCAGTACTTC.

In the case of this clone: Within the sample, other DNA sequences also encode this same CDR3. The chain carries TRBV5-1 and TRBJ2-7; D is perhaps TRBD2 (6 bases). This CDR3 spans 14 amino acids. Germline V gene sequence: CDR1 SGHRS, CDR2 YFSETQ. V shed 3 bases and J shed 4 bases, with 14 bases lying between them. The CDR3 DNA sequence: TGCGCCAGCAGCTCGGGAGCGGAGAGATACGAGCAGTACTTC. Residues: CASSSGAERYEQYF.

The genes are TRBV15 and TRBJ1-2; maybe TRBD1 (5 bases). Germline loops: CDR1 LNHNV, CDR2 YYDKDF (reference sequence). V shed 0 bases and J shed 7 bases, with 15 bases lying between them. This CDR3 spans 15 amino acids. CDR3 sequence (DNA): TGTGCCACCAGCAGAGATGAAGGGGAGCTTCTTGGCTACACCTTC. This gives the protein CATSRDEGELLGYTF.

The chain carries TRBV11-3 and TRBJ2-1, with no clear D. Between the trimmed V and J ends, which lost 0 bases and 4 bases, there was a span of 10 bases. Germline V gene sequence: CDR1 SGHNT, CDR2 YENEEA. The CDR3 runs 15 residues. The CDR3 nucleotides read TGTGCCAGCAGCTTAGAATCCGGTGTATACAATGAGCAGTTCTTC. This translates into CASSLESGVYNEQFF.

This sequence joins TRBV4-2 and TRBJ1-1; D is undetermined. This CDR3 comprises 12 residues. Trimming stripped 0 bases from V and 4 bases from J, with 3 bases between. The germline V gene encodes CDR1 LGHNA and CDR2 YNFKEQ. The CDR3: CASSQESTEAFF. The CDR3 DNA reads TGTGCCAGCAGCCAAGAGAGCACTGAAGCTTTCTTT.

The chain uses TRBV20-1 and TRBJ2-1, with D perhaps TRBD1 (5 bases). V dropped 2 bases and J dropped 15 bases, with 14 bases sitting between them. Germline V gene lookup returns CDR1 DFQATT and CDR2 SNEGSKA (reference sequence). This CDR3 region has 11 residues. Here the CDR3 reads CSARQGPWAFF. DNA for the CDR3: TGCAGTGCTAGACAGGGTCCTTGGGCGTTCTTC.

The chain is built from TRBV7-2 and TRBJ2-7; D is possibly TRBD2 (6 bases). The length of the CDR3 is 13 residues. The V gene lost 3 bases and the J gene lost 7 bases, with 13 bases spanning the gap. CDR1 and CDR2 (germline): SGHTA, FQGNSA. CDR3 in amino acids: CASSFDPGSEQYF. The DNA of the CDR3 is TGTGCCAGCAGCTTTGATCCCGGGAGTGAGCAGTACTTC.

The CDR3 protein is CSVVYTHTDTQYF. In nucleotides, the CDR3 is TGCAGCGTTGTGTACACCCACACAGATACGCAGTATTTT. The chain combines TRBV29-1 with TRBJ2-3, with unresolved D. The germline V gene has CDR1 SQVTM and CDR2 ANQGSEA. The CDR3 runs 13 residues. The V and J ends lost 4 bases and 2 bases respectively, with 10 bases between them.

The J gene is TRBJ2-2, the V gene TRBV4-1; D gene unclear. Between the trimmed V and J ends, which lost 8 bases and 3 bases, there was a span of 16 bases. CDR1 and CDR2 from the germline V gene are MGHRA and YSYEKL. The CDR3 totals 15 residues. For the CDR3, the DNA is TGCGCCAGCGGAACCAGATACTATTACACCGGGGAGCTGTTTTTT. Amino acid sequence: CASGTRYYYTGELFF.

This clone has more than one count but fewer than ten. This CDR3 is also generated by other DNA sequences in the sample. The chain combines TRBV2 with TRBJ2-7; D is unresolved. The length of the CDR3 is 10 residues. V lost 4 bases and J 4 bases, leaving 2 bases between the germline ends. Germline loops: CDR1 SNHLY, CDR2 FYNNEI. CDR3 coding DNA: TGTGCCAGCAGTGGGTACGAGCAGTACTTC. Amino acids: CASSGYEQYF.

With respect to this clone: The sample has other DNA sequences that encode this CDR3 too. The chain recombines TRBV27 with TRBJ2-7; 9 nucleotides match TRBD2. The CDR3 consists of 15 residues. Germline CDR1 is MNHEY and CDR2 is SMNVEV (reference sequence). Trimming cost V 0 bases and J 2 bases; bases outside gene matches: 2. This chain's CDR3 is CASSLSPSGTYEQYF. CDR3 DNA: TGTGCCAGCAGTTTATCTCCTAGCGGGACCTACGAGCAGTACTTC.

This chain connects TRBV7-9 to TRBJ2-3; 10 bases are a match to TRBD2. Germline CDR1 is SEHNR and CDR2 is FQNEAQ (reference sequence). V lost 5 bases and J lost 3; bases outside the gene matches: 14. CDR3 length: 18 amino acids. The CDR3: CASSQLLAGSLGTDTQYF. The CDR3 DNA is TGTGCCAGCAGCCAACTACTAGCGGGATCCCTTGGTACAGATACGCAGTATTTT. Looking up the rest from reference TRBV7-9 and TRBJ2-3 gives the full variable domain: DTGVSQNPRHKITKRGQNVTFRCDPISEHNRLYWYRQTLGQGPEFLTYFQNEAQLEKSRLLSDRFSAERPKGSFSTLEIQRTEQGDSAMYLCASSQLLAGSLGTDTQYFGPGTRLTVL.

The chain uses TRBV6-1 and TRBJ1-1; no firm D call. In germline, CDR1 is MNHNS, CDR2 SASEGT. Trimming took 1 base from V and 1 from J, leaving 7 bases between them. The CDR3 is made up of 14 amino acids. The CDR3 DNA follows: TGTGCCAGCAGTGAAGGTTACAAGAACACTGAAGCTTTCTTT. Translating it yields CASSEGYKNTEAFF.

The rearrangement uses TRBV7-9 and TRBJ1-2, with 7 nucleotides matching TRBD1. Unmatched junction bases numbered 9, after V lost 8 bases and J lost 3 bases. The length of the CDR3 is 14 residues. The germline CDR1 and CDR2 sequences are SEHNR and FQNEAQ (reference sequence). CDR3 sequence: CASSGNRGDYGYTF. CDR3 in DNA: TGTGCCAGCTCCGGGAACAGGGGAGACTATGGCTACACCTTC. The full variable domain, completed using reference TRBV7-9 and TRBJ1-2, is DTGVSQNPRHKITKRGQNVTFRCDPISEHNRLYWYRQTLGQGPEFLTYFQNEAQLEKSRLLSDRFSAERPKGSFSTLEIQRTEQGDSAMYLCASSGNRGDYGYTFGSGTRLTVV.

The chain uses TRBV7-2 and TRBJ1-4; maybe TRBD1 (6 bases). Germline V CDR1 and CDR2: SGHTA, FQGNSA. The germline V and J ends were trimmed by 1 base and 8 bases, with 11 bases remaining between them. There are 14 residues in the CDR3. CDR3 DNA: TGTGCCAGCAGCTTAGAGGGGGAAGTGGAAAAACTGTTTTTT. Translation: CASSLEGEVEKLFF.

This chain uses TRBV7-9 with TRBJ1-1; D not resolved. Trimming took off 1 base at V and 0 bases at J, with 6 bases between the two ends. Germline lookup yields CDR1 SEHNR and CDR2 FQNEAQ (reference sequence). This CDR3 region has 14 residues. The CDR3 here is CASSLDRLNTEAFF. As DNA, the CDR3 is TGTGCCAGCAGCTTAGATCGACTGAACACTGAAGCTTTCTTT.

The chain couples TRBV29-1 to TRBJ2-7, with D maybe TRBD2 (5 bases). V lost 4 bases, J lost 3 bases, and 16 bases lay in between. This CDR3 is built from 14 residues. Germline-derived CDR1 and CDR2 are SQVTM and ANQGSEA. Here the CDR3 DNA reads TGCAGCGTTGTGTCCGGCGGACTTAACTACGAGCAGTACTTC. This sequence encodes CSVVSGGLNYEQYF.

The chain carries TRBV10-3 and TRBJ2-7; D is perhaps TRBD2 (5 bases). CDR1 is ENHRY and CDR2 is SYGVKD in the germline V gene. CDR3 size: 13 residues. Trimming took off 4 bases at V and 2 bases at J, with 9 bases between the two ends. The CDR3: CAISAGITYEQYF. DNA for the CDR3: TGTGCCATCAGTGCGGGAATCACCTACGAGCAGTACTTC.

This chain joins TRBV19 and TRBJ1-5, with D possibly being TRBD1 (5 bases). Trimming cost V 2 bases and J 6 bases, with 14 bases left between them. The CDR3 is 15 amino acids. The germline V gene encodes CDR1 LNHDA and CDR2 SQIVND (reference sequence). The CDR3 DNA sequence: TGTGCCAGTAGTATACTCTCAGGGCTGGGTCAGCCCCAGCATTTT. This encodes CASSILSGLGQPQHF.

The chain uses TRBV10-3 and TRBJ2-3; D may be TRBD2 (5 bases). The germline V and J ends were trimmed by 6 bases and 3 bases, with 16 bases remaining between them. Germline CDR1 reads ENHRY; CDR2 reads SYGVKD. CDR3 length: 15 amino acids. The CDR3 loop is CAISLPGLGTDTQYF. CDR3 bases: TGTGCCATCAGCTTACCGGGATTGGGGACAGATACGCAGTATTTT.

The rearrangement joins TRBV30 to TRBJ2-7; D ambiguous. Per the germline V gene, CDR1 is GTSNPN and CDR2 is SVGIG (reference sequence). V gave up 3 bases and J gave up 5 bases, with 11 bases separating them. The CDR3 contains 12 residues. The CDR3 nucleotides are TGTGCCTGGAGGGGGTCGAGCGACGAGCAGTACTTC. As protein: CAWRGSSDEQYF.

DNA for the CDR3: TGTGCCAGCAGCTTTTTCACGGGAATGGGTGACGAGCAGTACTTC. Translated: CASSFFTGMGDEQYF. This chain links TRBV7-9 with TRBJ2-7; D possibly corresponds to TRBD2 (5 bases). CDR1 is SEHNR and CDR2 is FQNEAQ in the germline V gene (reference sequence). The CDR3 runs to 15 residues. The germline V and J ends were trimmed by 3 bases and 5 bases, with 17 bases remaining between them.

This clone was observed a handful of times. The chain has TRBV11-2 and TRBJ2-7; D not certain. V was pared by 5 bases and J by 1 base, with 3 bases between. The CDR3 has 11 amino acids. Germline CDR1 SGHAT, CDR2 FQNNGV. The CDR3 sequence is CASSESYEQYF. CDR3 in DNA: TGTGCCAGCAGCGAATCCTACGAGCAGTACTTC.

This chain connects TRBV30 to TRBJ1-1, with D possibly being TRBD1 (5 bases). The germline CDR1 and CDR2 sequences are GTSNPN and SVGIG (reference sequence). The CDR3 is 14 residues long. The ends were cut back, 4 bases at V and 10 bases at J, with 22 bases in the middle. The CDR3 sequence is CAWMGDGNLGGAFF. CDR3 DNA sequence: TGTGCCTGGATGGGGGATGGGAACCTCGGCGGAGCTTTCTTT.

CDR3 DNA sequence: TGTGCCAGCAGCCGAGGACAGATCTACGAGCAGTACTTC. It is translated as CASSRGQIYEQYF. J is TRBJ2-7 and V is TRBV7-9; D may be TRBD1 (6 bases). Looked up from germline, CDR1 is SEHNR and CDR2 is FQNEAQ (reference sequence). The CDR3 runs 13 residues. Between the trimmed V and J ends, which lost 5 bases and 3 bases, there was a span of 11 bases.